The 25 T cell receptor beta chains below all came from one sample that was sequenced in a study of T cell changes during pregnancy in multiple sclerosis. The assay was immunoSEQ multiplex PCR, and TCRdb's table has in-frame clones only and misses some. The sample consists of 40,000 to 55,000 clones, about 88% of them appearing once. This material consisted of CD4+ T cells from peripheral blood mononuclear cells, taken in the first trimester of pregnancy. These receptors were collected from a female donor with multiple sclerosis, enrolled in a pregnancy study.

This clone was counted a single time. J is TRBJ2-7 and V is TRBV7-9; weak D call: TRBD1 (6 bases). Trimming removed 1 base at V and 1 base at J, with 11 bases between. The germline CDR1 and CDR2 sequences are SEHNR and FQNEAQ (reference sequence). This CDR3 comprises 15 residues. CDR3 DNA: TGTGCCAGCAGCTTAGTCACAGGGCTTTCCTACGAGCAGTACTTC. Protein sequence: CASSLVTGLSYEQYF.

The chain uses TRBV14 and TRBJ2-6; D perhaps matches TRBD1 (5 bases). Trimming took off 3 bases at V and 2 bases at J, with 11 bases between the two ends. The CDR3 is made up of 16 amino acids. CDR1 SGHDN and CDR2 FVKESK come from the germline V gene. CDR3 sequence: CASSHLFRAGANVLTF. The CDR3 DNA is TGTGCCAGCAGCCATCTATTCAGGGCTGGGGCCAACGTCCTGACTTTC.

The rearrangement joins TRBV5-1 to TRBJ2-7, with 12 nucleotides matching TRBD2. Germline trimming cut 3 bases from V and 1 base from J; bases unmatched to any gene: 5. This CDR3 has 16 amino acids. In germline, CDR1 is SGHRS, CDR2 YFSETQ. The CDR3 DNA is TGCGCCAGCAGCTCAGGACTAGCGGGATCTTCCTACGAGCAGTACTTC. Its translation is CASSSGLAGSSYEQYF. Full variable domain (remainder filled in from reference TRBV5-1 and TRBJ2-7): KAGVTQTPRYLIKTRGQQVTLSCSPISGHRSVSWYQQTPGQGLQFLFEYFSETQRNKGNFPGRFSGRQFSNSRSEMNVSTLELGDSALYLCASSSGLAGSSYEQYFGPGTRLTVT.

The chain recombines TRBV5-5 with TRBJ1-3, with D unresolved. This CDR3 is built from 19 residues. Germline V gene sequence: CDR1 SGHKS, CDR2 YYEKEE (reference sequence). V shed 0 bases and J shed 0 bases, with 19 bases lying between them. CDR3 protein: CASSLGFSVRARSGNTIYF. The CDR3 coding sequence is TGTGCCAGCAGCTTGGGGTTCTCAGTGAGGGCTCGCTCTGGAAACACCATATATTTT.

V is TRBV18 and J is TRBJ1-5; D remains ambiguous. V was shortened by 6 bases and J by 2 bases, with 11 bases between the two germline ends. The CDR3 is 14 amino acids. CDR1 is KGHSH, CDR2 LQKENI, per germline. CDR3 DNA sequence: TGTGCCAGCTCGCTACTTGATGGCAATCAGCCCCAGCATTTT. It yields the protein CASSLLDGNQPQHF.

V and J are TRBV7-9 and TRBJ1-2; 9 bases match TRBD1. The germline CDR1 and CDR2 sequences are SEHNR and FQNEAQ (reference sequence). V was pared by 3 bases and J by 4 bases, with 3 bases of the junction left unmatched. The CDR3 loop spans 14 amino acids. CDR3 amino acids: CASSLGQGIYGYTF. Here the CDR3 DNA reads TGTGCCAGCAGCTTGGGACAGGGAATCTATGGCTACACCTTC.

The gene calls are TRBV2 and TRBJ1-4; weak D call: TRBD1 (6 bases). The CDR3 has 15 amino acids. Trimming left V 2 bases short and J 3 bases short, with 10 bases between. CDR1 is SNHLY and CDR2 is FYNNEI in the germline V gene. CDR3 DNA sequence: TGTGCCAGCAGTGAACAGAGGACAGCTAATGAAAAACTGTTTTTT. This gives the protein CASSEQRTANEKLFF.

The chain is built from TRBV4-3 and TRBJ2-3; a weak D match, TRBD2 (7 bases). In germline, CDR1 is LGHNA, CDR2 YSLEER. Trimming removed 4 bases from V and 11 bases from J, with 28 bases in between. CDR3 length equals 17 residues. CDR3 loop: CASSPSVGAGPAGVQYF. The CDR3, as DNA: TGCGCCAGCAGCCCGAGCGTGGGGGCGGGACCCGCGGGAGTGCAGTATTTT.

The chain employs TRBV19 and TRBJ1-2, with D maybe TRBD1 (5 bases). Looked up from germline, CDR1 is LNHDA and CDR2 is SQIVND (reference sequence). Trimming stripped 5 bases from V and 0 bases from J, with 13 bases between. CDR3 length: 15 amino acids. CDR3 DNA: TGTGCCAGTAGTTCCCCGGGGGGGGCTAACTATGGCTACACCTTC. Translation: CASSSPGGANYGYTF.

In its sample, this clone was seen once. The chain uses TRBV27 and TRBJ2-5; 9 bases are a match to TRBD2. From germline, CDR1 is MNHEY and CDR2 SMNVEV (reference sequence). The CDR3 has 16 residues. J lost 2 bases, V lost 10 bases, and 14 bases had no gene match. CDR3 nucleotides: TGTGCCACCAAGTTGGCGGGAGGGTTAGGACAAGAGACCCAGTACTTC. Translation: CATKLAGGLGQETQYF.

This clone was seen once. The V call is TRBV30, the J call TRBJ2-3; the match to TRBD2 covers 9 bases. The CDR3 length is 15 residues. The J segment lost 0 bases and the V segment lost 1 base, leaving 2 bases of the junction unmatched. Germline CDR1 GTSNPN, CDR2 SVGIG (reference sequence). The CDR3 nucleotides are TGTGCCTGGAGTGAAGGACTAGCGAGCACAGATACGCAGTATTTT. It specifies CAWSEGLASTDTQYF.

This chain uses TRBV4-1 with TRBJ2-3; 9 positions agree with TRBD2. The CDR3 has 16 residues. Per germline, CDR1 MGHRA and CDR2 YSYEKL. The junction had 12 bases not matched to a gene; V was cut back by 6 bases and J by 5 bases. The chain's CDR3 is CASRVGAGGGIDTQYF. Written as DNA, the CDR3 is TGCGCCAGCAGGGTAGGCGCGGGAGGGGGAATAGATACGCAGTATTTT.

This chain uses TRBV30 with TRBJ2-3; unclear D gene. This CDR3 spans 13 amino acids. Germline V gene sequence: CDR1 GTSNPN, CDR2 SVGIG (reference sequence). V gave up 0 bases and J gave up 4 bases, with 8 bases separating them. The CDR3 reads CAWSVRLADTQYF. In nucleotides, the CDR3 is TGTGCCTGGAGTGTAAGGCTAGCAGATACGCAGTATTTT.

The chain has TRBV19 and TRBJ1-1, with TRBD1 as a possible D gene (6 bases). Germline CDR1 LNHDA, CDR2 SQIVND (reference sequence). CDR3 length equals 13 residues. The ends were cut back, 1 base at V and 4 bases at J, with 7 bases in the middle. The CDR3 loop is CASSIGGPTEAFF. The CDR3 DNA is TGTGCCAGTAGTATAGGGGGGCCCACTGAAGCTTTCTTT. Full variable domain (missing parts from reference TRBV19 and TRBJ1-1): DGGITQSPKYLFRKEGQNVTLSCEQNLNHDAMYWYRQDPGQGLRLIYYSQIVNDFQKGDIAEGYSVSREKKESFPLTVTSAQKNPTAFYLCASSIGGPTEAFFGQGTRLTVV.

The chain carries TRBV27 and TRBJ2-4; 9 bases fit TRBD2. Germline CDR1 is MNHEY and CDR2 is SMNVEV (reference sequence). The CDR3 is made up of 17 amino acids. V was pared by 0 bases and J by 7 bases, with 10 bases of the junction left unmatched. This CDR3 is CASSLSGGRALRNIQYF. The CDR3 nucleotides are TGTGCCAGCAGTTTATCGGGCGGGAGGGCCTTGAGGAACATTCAGTACTTC.

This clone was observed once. The CDR3 DNA reads TGTGCCAGCAGCTTAGTTGCGGACAGGAGGAACACTGAAGCTTTCTTT. This sequence encodes CASSLVADRRNTEAFF. The J gene is TRBJ1-1, the V gene TRBV7-6, with 7 bases lining up with TRBD1. The CDR3 is 16 amino acids. Trimming at V came to 1 base and at J to 1 base, leaving 6 bases not matched to a gene. Germline V CDR1 and CDR2: SGHVS, FNYEAQ. Combining the CDR3 with reference TRBV7-6 and TRBJ1-1 gives the whole variable domain GAGVSQSPRYKVTKRGQDVALRCDPISGHVSLYWYRQALGQGPEFLTYFNYEAQQDKSGLPNDRFSAERPEGSISTLTIQRTEQRDSAMYRCASSLVADRRNTEAFFGQGTRLTVV.

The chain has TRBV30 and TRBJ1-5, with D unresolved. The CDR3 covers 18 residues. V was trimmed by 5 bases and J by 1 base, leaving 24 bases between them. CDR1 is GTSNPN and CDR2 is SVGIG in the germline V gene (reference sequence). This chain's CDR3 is CAWDLNIGLLVSNQPQHF. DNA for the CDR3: TGTGCCTGGGACTTAAACATAGGCCTCCTGGTCAGCAATCAGCCCCAGCATTTT.

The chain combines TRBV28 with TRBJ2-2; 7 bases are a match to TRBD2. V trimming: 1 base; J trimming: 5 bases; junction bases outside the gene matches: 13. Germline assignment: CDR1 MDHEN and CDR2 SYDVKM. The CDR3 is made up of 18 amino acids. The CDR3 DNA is TGTGCCAGCAGTTTATATGGATCGGGGACTATTTCGACCGGGGAGCTGTTTTTT. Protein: CASSLYGSGTISTGELFF.

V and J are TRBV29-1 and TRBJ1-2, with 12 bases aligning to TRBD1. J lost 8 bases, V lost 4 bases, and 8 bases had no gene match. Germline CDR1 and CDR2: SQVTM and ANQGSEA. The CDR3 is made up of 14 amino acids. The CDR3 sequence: CSVGSGQGAGGYTF. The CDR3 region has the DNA TGCAGCGTTGGTTCGGGACAGGGGGCGGGGGGCTACACCTTC.

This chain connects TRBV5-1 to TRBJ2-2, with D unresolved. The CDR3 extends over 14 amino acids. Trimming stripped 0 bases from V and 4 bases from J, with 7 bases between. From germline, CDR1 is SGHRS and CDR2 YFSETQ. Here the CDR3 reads CASSLVPGTGELFF. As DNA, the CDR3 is TGCGCCAGCAGCTTGGTTCCGGGCACCGGGGAGCTGTTTTTT.

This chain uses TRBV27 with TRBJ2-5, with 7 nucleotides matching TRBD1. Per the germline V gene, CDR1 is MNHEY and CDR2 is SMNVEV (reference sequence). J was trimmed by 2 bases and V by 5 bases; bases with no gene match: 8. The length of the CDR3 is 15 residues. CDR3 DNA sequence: TGTGCCAGCAGTAGCCTAGGGACAGCTCAAGAGACCCAGTACTTC. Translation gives CASSSLGTAQETQYF.

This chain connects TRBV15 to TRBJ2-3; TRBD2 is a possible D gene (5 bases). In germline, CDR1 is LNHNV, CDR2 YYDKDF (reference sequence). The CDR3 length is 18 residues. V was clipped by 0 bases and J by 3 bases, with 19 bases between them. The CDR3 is CATSRERFRAVGTDTQYF. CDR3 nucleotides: TGTGCCACCAGCAGAGAGCGTTTCCGAGCGGTTGGGACAGATACGCAGTATTTT.

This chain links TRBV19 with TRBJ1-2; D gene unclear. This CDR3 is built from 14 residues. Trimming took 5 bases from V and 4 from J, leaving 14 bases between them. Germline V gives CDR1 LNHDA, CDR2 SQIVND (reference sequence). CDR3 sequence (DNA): TGTGCCAGTAGTCTAGGCAGGCCTTCCTATGGCTACACCTTC. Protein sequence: CASSLGRPSYGYTF.

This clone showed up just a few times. CDR3 sequence reads: CASSQGDYGYTF. DNA for the CDR3: TGCGCCAGCAGTCAGGGTGACTATGGCTACACCTTC. The V gene is TRBV5-1, the J gene TRBJ1-2; D is possibly TRBD1 (5 bases). CDR3 length: 12 amino acids. V shed 5 bases and J shed 3 bases, with 8 bases lying between them. The germline V gene encodes CDR1 SGHRS and CDR2 YFSETQ.

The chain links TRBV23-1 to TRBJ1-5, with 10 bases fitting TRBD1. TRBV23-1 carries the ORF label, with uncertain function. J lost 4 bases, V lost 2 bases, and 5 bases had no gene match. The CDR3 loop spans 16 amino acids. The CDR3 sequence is CASSQAGTGVNQPQHF. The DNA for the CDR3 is TGCGCCAGCAGTCAAGCCGGGACAGGGGTGAATCAGCCCCAGCATTTT.